This T cell receptor beta chain was obtained from a study of blood T cell repertoires in COVID-19. Germline V gives CDR1 MDHEN, CDR2 SYDVKM. This CDR3 has 15 residues. The J segment lost 4 bases and the V segment lost 4 bases, leaving 7 bases of the junction unmatched. The assay was immunoSEQ multiplex PCR, and TCRdb's table has in-frame clones only and misses some. The profile shows 45,000 to 55,000 clones, 83% of them singletons. This clone turned up a few times. This clonotype was sampled from a human donor in a cohort sampled during active COVID-19. Sequences were obtained from peripheral blood. The V gene is TRBV28, the J gene TRBJ1-1, with TRBD1 identical over 9 bases. The DNA for the CDR3 is TGTGCCAGCAGTTGGACAGGGGAGGGGAGCACTGAAGCTTTCTTT. This sequence encodes CASSWTGEGSTEAFF. The variable domain in full, completed from reference TRBV28 and TRBJ1-1, reads DVKVTQSSRYLVKRTGEKVFLECVQDMDHENMFWYRQDPGLGLRLIYFSYDVKMKEKGDIPEGYSVSREKKERFSLILESASTNQTSMYLCASSWTGEGSTEAFFGQGTRLTVV.